The rows below give T cell receptor beta chains drawn from one sample of a study of CD8 T cells in Susac syndrome. TCRdb re-called the immunoSEQ multiplex PCR reads through MiXCR, storing one row per CDR3 protein. This table has some 110,000 distinct CDR3 sequences, approximately 93% appearing once. The sample comprised CD4+ T cells from PBMCs. The origin of the receptors is a human donor with multiple sclerosis. CDR3s include the opening cysteine and the closing phenylalanine or tryptophan. Each record gives: D gene, J gene, V gene, clone size, CDR3 length, CDR3 protein, CDR3 DNA. A D gene is named only where the DNA matches it firmly. Size values are once, few and many counts, or a class for expanded clones, and some rows have none.

- | TRBJ1-5 | TRBV12-3/TRBV12-4 | - | 15 | CASTPTGSRFQPQHF | TGTGCCAGCACCCCAACAGGTTCTCGGTTTCAGCCCCAGCATTTT
- | TRBJ2-7 | TRBV4-1 | - | 14 | CASSHNKEAGEQYF | TGCGCCAGCAGCCACAATAAAGAGGCCGGGGAGCAGTACTTC
- | TRBJ2-3 | TRBV29-1 | - | 13 | CSVDASSTDTQYF | TGCAGCGTTGACGCGTCTAGCACAGATACGCAGTATTTT
- | TRBJ1-2 | TRBV29-1 | - | 12 | CSVERESYGYTF | TGCAGCGTTGAGAGGGAGAGCTATGGCTACACCTTC
- | TRBJ2-2 | TRBV7-3 | once | 16 | CASSLYPPPNTGELFF | TGTGCCAGCAGCCTCTACCCCCCCCCGAACACCGGGGAGCTGTTTTTT
- | TRBJ2-7 | TRBV7-2 | - | 14 | CASSPTFRGYEQYF | TGTGCCAGCAGCCCGACTTTCAGGGGTTACGAGCAGTACTTC
- | TRBJ1-6 | TRBV6-2/TRBV6-3 | - | 11 | CASSFSSPLHF | TGTGCCAGCAGTTTTTCTTCACCCCTCCACTTT
- | TRBJ2-1 | TRBV12-3/TRBV12-4 | - | 13 | CASTWTVYNEQFF | TGTGCCAGCACCTGGACAGTCTACAATGAGCAGTTCTTC
- | TRBJ1-4 | TRBV5-1 | - | 14 | CASRDGATNEKLFF | TGCGCCAGCAGAGACGGTGCAACTAATGAAAAACTGTTTTTT
TRBD1 | TRBJ1-4 | TRBV7-2 | - | 17 | CASSLAGGAVANEKLFF | TGTGCCAGCAGCTTAGCAGGGGGCGCAGTAGCTAATGAAAAACTGTTTTTT
- | TRBJ2-5 | TRBV19 | once | 15 | CASSDIQGIAETQYF | TGTGCCAGTAGTGACATACAGGGAATCGCGGAGACCCAGTACTTC
TRBD2 | TRBJ2-5 | TRBV9 | - | 14 | CASSVGAGEETQYF | TGTGCCAGCAGCGTAGGAGCGGGGGAAGAGACCCAGTACTTC
- | TRBJ2-5 | TRBV12-3/TRBV12-4 | few | 11 | CASSLLETQYF | TGTGCCAGCAGTTTACTAGAGACCCAGTACTTC
TRBD1 | TRBJ1-1 | TRBV19 | - | 13 | CASSPQGEAEAFF | TGTGCCAGTAGTCCTCAGGGGGAAGCTGAAGCTTTCTTT
- | TRBJ2-7 | TRBV7-2 | once | 12 | CASSPMGYEQYF | TGTGCCAGCAGCCCCATGGGGTACGAGCAGTACTTC
- | TRBJ1-2 | TRBV18 | - | 13 | CASSPSGDYGYTF | TGTGCCAGCTCACCTTCAGGGGATTATGGCTACACCTTC
- | TRBJ1-6 | TRBV18 | - | 16 | CASSPTFRGGDSPLHF | TGTGCCAGCTCACCGACCTTTCGAGGGGGAGATTCACCCCTCCACTTT